The 27 T cell receptor beta chains presented below share a single source sample, sequenced in a study of OX40 agonist ivuxolimab in advanced cancers. TCRdb's copy holds only in-frame clones and misses some; the assay was immunoSEQ multiplex PCR. The data show about 19,000 clones, with around 78% seen just once and 25% to 30% held by the top ten. This material consisted of CD4+ or CD8+ T cells sorted from blood, taken in a trial of the OX40 agonist ivuxolimab. These receptors were obtained from an adult with an advanced solid tumor such as melanoma, head and neck, liver or kidney cancer.

The chain carries TRBV19 and TRBJ2-7; D unresolved. The CDR3 loop spans 15 amino acids. Germline lookup yields CDR1 LNHDA and CDR2 SQIVND (reference sequence). Trimming left V 6 bases short and J 1 base short, with 16 bases between. The CDR3 spells CASSPKNGWSYEQYF. For the CDR3, the DNA is TGTGCCAGTAGCCCGAAGAATGGTTGGTCCTACGAGCAGTACTTC.

V gene TRBV6-5 combines with J gene TRBJ2-5, with 8 bases lining up with TRBD1. CDR1 is MNHEY and CDR2 is SVGAGI in the germline V gene. This CDR3 comprises 15 residues. The junction had 10 bases not matched to a gene; V was cut back by 5 bases and J by 5 bases. CDR3 in DNA: TGTGCCAGCAGTCGGACGGACAGGACAGGGGAGACCCAGTACTTC. Protein sequence: CASSRTDRTGETQYF.

J is TRBJ2-1 and V is TRBV6-1; 14 nucleotides align to TRBD2. Germline CDR1 and CDR2: MNHNS and SASEGT. V trimming: 4 bases; J trimming: 8 bases; junction bases outside the gene matches: 10. The CDR3 consists of 17 residues. CDR3 sequence reads: CASSGFTGLAGEDEQFF. CDR3 bases: TGTGCCAGCAGTGGTTTCACGGGACTAGCGGGAGAGGATGAGCAGTTCTTC.

The V and J genes are TRBV11-2 and TRBJ2-7; 7 bases are shared with TRBD2. V trimming: 4 bases; J trimming: 3 bases; junction bases outside the gene matches: 3. The CDR3 has 13 amino acids. Germline V gene lookup returns CDR1 SGHAT and CDR2 FQNNGV. CDR3 in DNA: TGTGCCAGCAGCTGGACTAGGTACTACGAGCAGTACTTC. Its protein product is CASSWTRYYEQYF.

This clone was seen a single time. The CDR3 here is CASSYIDTGELFF. Here the CDR3 DNA reads TGTGCCAGCAGTTACATCGACACCGGGGAGCTGTTTTTT. This chain links TRBV6-5 with TRBJ2-2; D gene unclear. This CDR3 contains 13 residues. The germline V gene encodes CDR1 MNHEY and CDR2 SVGAGI. Trimming removed 2 bases at V and 3 bases at J, with 4 bases between.

This clone has a single count. J is TRBJ1-2 and V is TRBV19, with 7 bases fitting TRBD1. The CDR3 runs to 14 residues. CDR1 and CDR2 from the germline V gene are LNHDA and SQIVND (reference sequence). V gave up 3 bases and J gave up 3 bases; unmatched junction bases: 4. The chain's CDR3 is CASSIQGGYYGYTF. In DNA form, the CDR3 reads TGTGCCAGTAGTATCCAAGGGGGCTACTATGGCTACACCTTC.

This chain uses TRBV5-6 with TRBJ1-2, with a weak D call TRBD1 (5 bases). V was clipped by 4 bases and J by 2 bases, with 27 bases between them. CDR1 is SGHDT and CDR2 is YYEEEE in the germline V gene. This CDR3 comprises 19 residues. The CDR3 DNA reads TGTGCCAGCAGCCATCCGACTTCTACCGCCCGCTGGGGCAACTATGGCTACACCTTC. It codes for CASSHPTSTARWGNYGYTF.

V is TRBV28 and J is TRBJ2-7; tentatively, D is TRBD1 (6 bases). The CDR3 runs 15 residues. The germline V gene encodes CDR1 MDHEN and CDR2 SYDVKM. The V end lost 5 bases, the J end lost 3 bases, and 17 bases lay between the germline ends. The CDR3 protein is CASSLLQGKGYEQYF. CDR3 DNA: TGTGCCAGCAGTCTATTACAGGGAAAAGGCTACGAGCAGTACTTC.

The gene calls are TRBV27 and TRBJ1-1; D gene ambiguous. Germline V gene lookup returns CDR1 MNHEY and CDR2 SMNVEV (reference sequence). Trimming took off 5 bases at V and 0 bases at J, with 13 bases between the two ends. The CDR3 totals 15 residues. This CDR3 is CASSLAGILNTEAFF. DNA of the CDR3: TGTGCCAGCAGTCTAGCCGGGATCCTGAACACTGAAGCTTTCTTT.

V usage is TRBV6-5 and J usage is TRBJ2-5; 8 nucleotides align to TRBD1. Germline CDR1 is MNHEY and CDR2 is SVGAGI. The length of the CDR3 is 15 residues. J was trimmed by 1 base and V by 2 bases; bases with no gene match: 3. CDR3 sequence reads: CASSYGTGLQETQYF. CDR3 in DNA: TGTGCCAGCAGTTACGGGACAGGACTCCAAGAGACCCAGTACTTC.

This chain's CDR3 is CSDTSTVGHVGTEAFF. For the CDR3, the DNA is TGCAGCGATACCTCGACAGTAGGCCATGTGGGGACTGAAGCTTTCTTT. The chain carries TRBV29-1 and TRBJ1-1; the D gene is possibly TRBD1 (5 bases). Germline V CDR1 and CDR2: SQVTM, ANQGSEA. The V and J ends lost 7 bases and 5 bases respectively, with 26 bases between them. This CDR3 is built from 16 residues.

The chain recombines TRBV9 with TRBJ2-2, with TRBD1 matching 8 bases. This CDR3 comprises 17 residues. The germline V gene encodes CDR1 SGDLS and CDR2 YYNGEE. With 0 bases clipped from V and 5 bases from J, the junction kept 9 bases outside the gene matches. The CDR3 sequence is CASSVAPGQGETGELFF. The CDR3 DNA reads TGTGCCAGCAGCGTAGCCCCCGGACAGGGAGAGACCGGGGAGCTGTTTTTT.

The chain combines TRBV7-9 with TRBJ2-7; 7 positions agree with TRBD2. This CDR3 has 15 residues. V shed 1 base, J shed 4 bases, and the junction held 7 bases outside the gene matches. The germline CDR1 and CDR2 sequences are SEHNR and FQNEAQ (reference sequence). The CDR3 bases are TGTGCCAGCAGCTTAGGGCCTAGCGGCAAATACGAGCAGTACTTC. This gives the protein CASSLGPSGKYEQYF.

V and J are TRBV9 and TRBJ2-2; possible D gene TRBD2, 7 bases. The CDR3 is 17 residues long. Looked up from germline, CDR1 is SGDLS and CDR2 is YYNGEE. The ends were cut back, 0 bases at V and 2 bases at J, with 14 bases in the middle. The CDR3 bases are TGTGCCAGCAGCGTAGAGGGCGGGGGCTTTAACACCGGGGAGCTGTTTTTT. This encodes CASSVEGGGFNTGELFF.

The table lists this clone with a count of one. The chain uses TRBV4-3 and TRBJ2-5; 8 bases map to TRBD2. V lost 3 bases to trimming and J lost 4 bases; unmatched junction nucleotides: 16. The CDR3 is 18 amino acids. Germline loops: CDR1 LGHNA, CDR2 YSLEER. The CDR3 protein is CASSQGTFRGGLGETQYF. The CDR3 DNA is TGCGCCAGCAGCCAGGGGACCTTCCGGGGGGGCCTTGGAGAGACCCAGTACTTC.

This chain joins TRBV7-8 and TRBJ2-3; the D gene is possibly TRBD2 (7 bases). There are 15 residues in the CDR3. Germline CDR1 and CDR2: SGHVS and FQNEAQ. Trimming shortened V by 2 bases and J by 2 bases, and 11 bases separated the two germline ends. The CDR3 is CASSLRGAHTDTQYF. CDR3 coding DNA: TGTGCCAGCAGCTTACGGGGGGCCCACACAGATACGCAGTATTTT.

The rearrangement uses TRBV7-6 and TRBJ2-5; 9 bases line up with TRBD2. V gave up 5 bases and J gave up 4 bases; unmatched junction bases: 11. The length of the CDR3 is 16 residues. Per germline, CDR1 SGHVS and CDR2 FNYEAQ. The CDR3 here is CASSPPLAGGGETQYF. The CDR3 nucleotides are TGTGCCAGCAGCCCCCCCCTGGCGGGGGGGGGAGAGACCCAGTACTTC. The full variable domain, with the rest looked up from reference TRBV7-6 and TRBJ2-5, is GAGVSQSPRYKVTKRGQDVALRCDPISGHVSLYWYRQALGQGPEFLTYFNYEAQQDKSGLPNDRFSAERPEGSISTLTIQRTEQRDSAMYRCASSPPLAGGGETQYFGPGTRLLVL.

The genes are TRBV4-1 and TRBJ1-4, with D tentatively TRBD1 (6 bases). This CDR3 contains 15 residues. Germline V CDR1 and CDR2: MGHRA, YSYEKL. Trimming left V 2 bases short and J 4 bases short, with 11 bases between. The chain's CDR3 is CASSQLGQNNEKLFF. CDR3 DNA: TGCGCCAGCAGCCAACTCGGACAGAATAATGAAAAACTGTTTTTT.

This clone counts as medium-sized. The chain uses TRBV9 and TRBJ2-7, with unresolved D. Germline V gene data show CDR1 as SGDLS and CDR2 as YYNGEE. V was pared by 0 bases and J by 6 bases, with 13 bases between. The CDR3 length is 14 residues. The CDR3 region is CASSVEANVAEQYF. As DNA, the CDR3 is TGTGCCAGCAGCGTAGAGGCCAATGTCGCCGAGCAGTACTTC.

This clone was observed a few times. The chain recombines TRBV21-1 with TRBJ1-1; the D call in the table, TRBD1, was not verified against the DNA. TRBV21-1 is termed a pseudogene. The CDR3 extends over 15 amino acids. Here the CDR3 DNA reads TGTGCCAGCAGCAAAGTCGGCAGGGGGTACACTGAAGCTTTCTTT. It yields the protein CASSKVGRGYTEAFF.

V gene TRBV20-1 combines with J gene TRBJ1-1; D unclear. V shed 6 bases and J shed 5 bases, with 10 bases lying between them. This CDR3 is 11 amino acids long. CDR1 and CDR2 (germline): DFQATT, SNEGSKA (reference sequence). CDR3 sequence reads: CSAEVGTEAFF. In DNA, the CDR3 is TGCAGTGCGGAAGTAGGGACTGAAGCTTTCTTT.

This chain connects TRBV7-9 to TRBJ2-2; D may be TRBD1 (6 bases). The germline V gene encodes CDR1 SEHNR and CDR2 FQNEAQ (reference sequence). The V and J ends lost 5 bases and 3 bases respectively, with 16 bases between them. CDR3 length equals 16 residues. CDR3 bases: TGTGCCAGCAGCACCTCACAGGGACACCACACCGGGGAGCTGTTTTTT. It specifies CASSTSQGHHTGELFF.

In this sample, this clone turned up a few times. The J gene is TRBJ1-2, the V gene TRBV5-6; 8 nucleotides agree with TRBD1. CDR1 SGHDT and CDR2 YYEEEE come from the germline V gene. With 0 bases clipped from V and 6 bases from J, the junction kept 4 bases outside the gene matches. The CDR3 has 14 residues. The CDR3 spells CASSLGTGMDGYTF. As DNA, the CDR3 is TGTGCCAGCAGCTTGGGGACAGGGATGGATGGCTACACCTTC.

The V call is TRBV6-1, the J call TRBJ1-2; D may be TRBD1 (5 bases). CDR1 and CDR2 from the germline V gene are MNHNS and SASEGT. With 1 base removed from V and 4 bases from J, the gap between germline ends came to 13 bases. This CDR3 is built from 15 residues. CDR3 sequence (DNA): TGTGCCAGCAGTGAAGGGCCGGGGGAGTTCTATGGCTACACCTTC. This codes for CASSEGPGEFYGYTF.

The table lists this clone with a count of one. This chain links TRBV28 with TRBJ2-7; possible D gene TRBD2, 5 bases. The CDR3 runs 17 residues. Germline CDR1 is MDHEN and CDR2 is SYDVKM. Trimming stripped 5 bases from V and 5 bases from J, with 25 bases between. The CDR3 DNA reads TGTGCCAGCAGTCCCCTCTTCAGCGGCCGGCTTGGGAACGAGCAGTACTTC. Protein product: CASSPLFSGRLGNEQYF.

This sequence joins TRBV9 and TRBJ1-1; tentative D call: TRBD1 (5 bases). Germline assignment: CDR1 SGDLS and CDR2 YYNGEE. The CDR3 totals 14 residues. The ends were cut back, 0 bases at V and 1 base at J, with 7 bases in the middle. In nucleotides, the CDR3 is TGTGCCAGCAGCGTAGGGGGGGAGAACACTGAAGCTTTCTTT. It specifies CASSVGGENTEAFF.

The chain uses TRBV5-6 and TRBJ2-3; D is perhaps TRBD1 (6 bases). Between the trimmed V and J ends, which lost 3 bases and 4 bases, there was a span of 24 bases. The CDR3 totals 18 residues. Germline-derived CDR1 and CDR2 are SGHDT and YYEEEE. The CDR3 DNA reads TGTGCCAGCAGCTATGTACAAACTCCAGGGGAGTACTCAGATACGCAGTATTTT. Its protein is CASSYVQTPGEYSDTQYF.